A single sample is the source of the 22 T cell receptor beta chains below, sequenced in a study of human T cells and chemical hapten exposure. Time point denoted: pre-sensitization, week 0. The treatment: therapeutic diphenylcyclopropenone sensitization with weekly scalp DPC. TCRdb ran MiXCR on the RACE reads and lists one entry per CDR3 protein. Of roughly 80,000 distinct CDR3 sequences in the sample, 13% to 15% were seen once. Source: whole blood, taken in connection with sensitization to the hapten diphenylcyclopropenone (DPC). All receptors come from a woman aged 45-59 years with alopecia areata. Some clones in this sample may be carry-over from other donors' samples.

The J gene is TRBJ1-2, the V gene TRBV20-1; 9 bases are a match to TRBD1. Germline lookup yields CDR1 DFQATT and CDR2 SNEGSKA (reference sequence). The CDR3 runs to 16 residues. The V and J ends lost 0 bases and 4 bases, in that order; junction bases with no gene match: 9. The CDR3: CSAREVSDRGTYGYTF. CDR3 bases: TGCAGTGCTAGAGAAGTATCGGACAGGGGTACCTATGGCTACACCTTC.

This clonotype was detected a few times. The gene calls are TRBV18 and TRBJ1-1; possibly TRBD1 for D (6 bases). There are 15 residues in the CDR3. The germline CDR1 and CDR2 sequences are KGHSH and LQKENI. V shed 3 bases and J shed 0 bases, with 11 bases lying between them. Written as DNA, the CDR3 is TGTGCCAGCTCACCTACACAGGGTATGAACACTGAAGCTTTCTTT. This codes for CASSPTQGMNTEAFF.

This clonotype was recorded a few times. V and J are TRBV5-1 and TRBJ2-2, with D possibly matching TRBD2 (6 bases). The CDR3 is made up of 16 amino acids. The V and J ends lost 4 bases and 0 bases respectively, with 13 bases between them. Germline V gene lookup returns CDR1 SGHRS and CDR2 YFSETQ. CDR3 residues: CASSSGSNSNTGELFF. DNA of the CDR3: TGCGCCAGCAGCAGCGGGTCCAATTCGAACACCGGGGAGCTGTTTTTT.

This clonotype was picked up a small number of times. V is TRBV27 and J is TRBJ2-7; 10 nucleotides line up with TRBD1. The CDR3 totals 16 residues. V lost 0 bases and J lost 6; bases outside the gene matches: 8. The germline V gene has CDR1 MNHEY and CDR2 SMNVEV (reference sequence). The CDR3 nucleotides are TGTGCCAGCAGTTTATCCAGGGCGGGACAGGGGAGCGAGCAGTACTTC. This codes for CASSLSRAGQGSEQYF.

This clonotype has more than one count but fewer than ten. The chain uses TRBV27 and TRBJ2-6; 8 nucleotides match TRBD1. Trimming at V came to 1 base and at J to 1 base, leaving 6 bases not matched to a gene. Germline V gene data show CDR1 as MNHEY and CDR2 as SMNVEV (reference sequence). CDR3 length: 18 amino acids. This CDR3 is CASSLFGQGLSGANVLTF. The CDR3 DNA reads TGTGCCAGCAGTTTATTCGGACAGGGATTATCTGGGGCCAACGTCCTGACTTTC.

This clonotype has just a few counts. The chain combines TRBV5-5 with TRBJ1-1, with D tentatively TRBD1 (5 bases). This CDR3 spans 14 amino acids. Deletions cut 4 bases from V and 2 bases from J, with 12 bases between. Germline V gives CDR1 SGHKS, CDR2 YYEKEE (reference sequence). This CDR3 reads CASSTVQGNTEAFF. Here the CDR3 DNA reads TGTGCCAGCAGCACCGTCCAGGGAAACACTGAAGCTTTCTTT.

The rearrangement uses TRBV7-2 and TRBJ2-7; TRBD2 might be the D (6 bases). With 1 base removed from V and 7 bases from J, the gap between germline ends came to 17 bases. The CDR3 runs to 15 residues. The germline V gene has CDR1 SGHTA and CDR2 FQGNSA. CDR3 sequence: CASSLEFSSVGEQYF. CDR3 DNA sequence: TGTGCCAGCAGCTTAGAGTTTTCTAGCGTGGGGGAGCAGTACTTC.

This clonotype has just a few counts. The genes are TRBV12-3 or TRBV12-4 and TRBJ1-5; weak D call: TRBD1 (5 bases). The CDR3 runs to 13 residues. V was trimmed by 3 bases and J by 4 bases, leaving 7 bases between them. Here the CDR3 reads CASSLGQNQPQHF. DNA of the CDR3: TGTGCCAGCAGTTTGGGGCAGAATCAGCCCCAGCATTTT.

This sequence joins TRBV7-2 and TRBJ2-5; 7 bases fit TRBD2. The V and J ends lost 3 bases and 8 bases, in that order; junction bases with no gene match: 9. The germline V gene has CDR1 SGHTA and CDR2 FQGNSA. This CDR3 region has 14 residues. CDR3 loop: CASSFDPSGLTQYF. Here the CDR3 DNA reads TGTGCCAGCAGCTTTGATCCTAGCGGATTAACCCAGTACTTC.

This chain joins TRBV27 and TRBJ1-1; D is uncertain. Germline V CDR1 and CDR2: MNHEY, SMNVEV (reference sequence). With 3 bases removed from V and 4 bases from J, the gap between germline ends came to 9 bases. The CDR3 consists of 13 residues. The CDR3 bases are TGTGCCAGCAGTTTTCAACCGAGCACTGAAGCTTTCTTT. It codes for CASSFQPSTEAFF.

CDR3 amino acids: CSASHLAGDADTQYF. The CDR3 nucleotides are TGCAGTGCTAGTCATCTAGCGGGAGATGCAGATACGCAGTATTTT. The rearrangement links TRBV20-1 to TRBJ2-3; 10 nucleotides align to TRBD2. With V trimmed by 3 bases and J by 4 bases, 7 bases remained unmatched. The CDR3 spans 15 residues. From germline, CDR1 is DFQATT and CDR2 SNEGSKA (reference sequence).

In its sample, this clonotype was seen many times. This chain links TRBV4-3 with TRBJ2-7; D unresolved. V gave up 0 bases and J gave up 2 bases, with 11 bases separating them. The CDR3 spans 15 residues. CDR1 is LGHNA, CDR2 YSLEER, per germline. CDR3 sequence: CASSQDYPRAYEQYF. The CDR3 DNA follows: TGCGCCAGCAGCCAAGATTACCCCCGCGCCTACGAGCAGTACTTC.

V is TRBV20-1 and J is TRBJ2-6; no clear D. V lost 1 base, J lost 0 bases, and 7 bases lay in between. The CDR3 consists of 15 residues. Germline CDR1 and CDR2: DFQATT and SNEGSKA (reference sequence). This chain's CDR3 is CSARVGYSGANVLTF. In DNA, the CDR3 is TGCAGTGCTAGAGTGGGATACTCTGGGGCCAACGTCCTGACTTTC.

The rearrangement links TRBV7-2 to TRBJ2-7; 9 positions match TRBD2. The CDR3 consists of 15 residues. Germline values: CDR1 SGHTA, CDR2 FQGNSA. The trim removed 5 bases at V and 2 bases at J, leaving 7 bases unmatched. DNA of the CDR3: TGTGCCAGCAGCCTAGTGACTAGCGGCGCCTACGAGCAGTACTTC. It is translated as CASSLVTSGAYEQYF.

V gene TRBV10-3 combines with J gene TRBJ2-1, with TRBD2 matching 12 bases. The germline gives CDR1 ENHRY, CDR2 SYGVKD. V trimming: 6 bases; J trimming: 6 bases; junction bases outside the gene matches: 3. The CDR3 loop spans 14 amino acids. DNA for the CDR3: TGTGCCATCAGAAGACTAGCGGGAGTCAATGAGCAGTTCTTC. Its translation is CAIRRLAGVNEQFF.

The CDR3 protein is CSASRGMYTEAFF. The DNA of the CDR3 is TGCAGTGCTAGTCGCGGGATGTACACTGAAGCTTTCTTT. The J gene is TRBJ1-1, the V gene TRBV20-1, with D unclear. The germline V gene has CDR1 DFQATT and CDR2 SNEGSKA (reference sequence). The CDR3 is made up of 13 amino acids. The germline V and J ends were trimmed by 3 bases and 3 bases, with 11 bases remaining between them.

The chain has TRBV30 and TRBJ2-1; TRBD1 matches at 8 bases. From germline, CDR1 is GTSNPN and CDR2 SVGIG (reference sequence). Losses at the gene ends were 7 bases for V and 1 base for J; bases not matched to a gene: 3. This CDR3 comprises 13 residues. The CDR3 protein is CAFRDRSYNEQFF. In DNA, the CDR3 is TGTGCCTTTCGGGACAGGTCCTACAATGAGCAGTTCTTC.

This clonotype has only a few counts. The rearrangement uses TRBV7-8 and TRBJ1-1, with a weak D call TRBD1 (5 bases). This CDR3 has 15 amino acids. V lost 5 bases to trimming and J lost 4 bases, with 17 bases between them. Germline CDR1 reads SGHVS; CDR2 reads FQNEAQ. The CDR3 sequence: CASSQRRERGTEAFF. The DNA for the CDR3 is TGTGCCAGCAGCCAGAGGAGGGAGAGGGGCACTGAAGCTTTCTTT.

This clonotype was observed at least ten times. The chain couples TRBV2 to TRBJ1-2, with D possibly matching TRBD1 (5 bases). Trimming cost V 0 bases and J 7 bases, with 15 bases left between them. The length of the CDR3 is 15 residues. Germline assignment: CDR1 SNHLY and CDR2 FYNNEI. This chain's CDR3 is CASSEAATAQAGYTF. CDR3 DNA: TGTGCCAGCAGTGAAGCGGCGACAGCCCAGGCTGGCTACACCTTC.

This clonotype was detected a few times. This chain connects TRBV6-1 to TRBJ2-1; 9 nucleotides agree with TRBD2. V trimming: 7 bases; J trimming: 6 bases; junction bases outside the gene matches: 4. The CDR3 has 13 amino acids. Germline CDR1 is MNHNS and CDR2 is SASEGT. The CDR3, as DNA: TGTGCCAGCACCCGAGCGGGGGGCAATGAGCAGTTCTTC. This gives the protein CASTRAGGNEQFF.

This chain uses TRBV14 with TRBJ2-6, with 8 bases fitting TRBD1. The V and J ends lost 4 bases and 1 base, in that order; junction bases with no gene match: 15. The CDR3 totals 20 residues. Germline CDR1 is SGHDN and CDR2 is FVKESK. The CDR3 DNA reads TGTGCCAGCAGCCGAGCGATCCTCGGACAGGGACGATCTGGGGCCAACGTCCTGACTTTC. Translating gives CASSRAILGQGRSGANVLTF.

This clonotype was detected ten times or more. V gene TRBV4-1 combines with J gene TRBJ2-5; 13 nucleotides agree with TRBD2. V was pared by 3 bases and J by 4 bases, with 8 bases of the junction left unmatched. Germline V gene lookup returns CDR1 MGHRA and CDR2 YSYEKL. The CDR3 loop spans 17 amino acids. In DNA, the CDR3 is TGCGCCAGCAGCCAGGGCCGGACTAGCGGGAGTTTAGAGACCCAGTACTTC. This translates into CASSQGRTSGSLETQYF.